Each of the 20 T cell receptor beta chains below was sequenced from the same sample in a study of Graves' ophthalmopathy and Graves' hyperthyroidism. Researchers took RNA transcripts and amplified TCR beta CDR3 regions from them. The first-round RT-PCR employed HTBI primers together with the Qiagen OneStep RT-PCR kit. A multiplex PCR was then performed as the second round. TCRdb re-called the multiplex PCR reads through MiXCR, storing one row per CDR3 protein. This sample has around 470,000 distinct CDR3 sequences, with under 15% found just once. What was sequenced was blood. The receptor set was obtained from a woman aged 25 to 39 with Graves' ophthalmopathy.

J is TRBJ2-7 and V is TRBV19; 7 bases match TRBD1. In germline, CDR1 is LNHDA, CDR2 SQIVND (reference sequence). There are 15 residues in the CDR3. V shed 6 bases, J shed 1 base, and the junction held 9 bases outside the gene matches. The DNA for the CDR3 is TGTGCCAGTAGCTCCGGGACAGCGGAATCCTACGAGCAGTACTTC. As protein: CASSSGTAESYEQYF.

In this sample, this clonotype turned up many times. CDR3 nucleotides: TGTGCCAGCAGTTACTCGACAGTTAATCAGCCCCAGCATTTT. Protein: CASSYSTVNQPQHF. The rearrangement uses TRBV2 and TRBJ1-5, with D tentatively TRBD1 (5 bases). Trimming cost V 5 bases and J 4 bases, with 12 bases left between them. This CDR3 comprises 14 residues. Germline V CDR1 and CDR2: SNHLY, FYNNEI.

Ten or more counts support this clonotype. The CDR3 here is CASSPREWTEAFF. The CDR3 DNA is TGTGCCAGCAGTCCCAGGGAGTGGACTGAAGCTTTCTTT. The chain carries TRBV6-1 and TRBJ1-1, with D perhaps matching TRBD1 (5 bases). The V and J ends lost 5 bases and 5 bases respectively, with 12 bases between them. Looked up from germline, CDR1 is MNHNS and CDR2 is SASEGT. The CDR3 extends over 13 amino acids.

Of note for this clonotype: A read error may be the cause here, since a much bigger clone is one base away. The chain combines TRBV6-2 or TRBV6-3 with TRBJ2-5, with TRBD2 identical over 7 bases. Per germline, CDR1 MNHEY and CDR2 SVGEGT. The CDR3 spans 16 residues. The CDR3 DNA sequence: TGTGCCAGCCGGGACCGGGACTATCGAAACCAAGAGACCAAGTACTTC. Protein sequence: CASRDRDYRNQETKYF.

In its sample, this clonotype was seen many times. The genes are TRBV6-1 and TRBJ2-4; 11 bases are a match to TRBD2. CDR3 length: 15 residues. In germline, CDR1 is MNHNS, CDR2 SASEGT. J gave up 6 bases and V 3 bases, and 4 bases lay outside the gene matches. The CDR3 sequence is CASSDVAGGPNIQYF. The CDR3 nucleotides are TGTGCCAGCAGTGATGTAGCGGGGGGGCCAAACATTCAGTACTTC.

This clonotype has ten or more counts. The V gene is TRBV28, the J gene TRBJ2-7, with D perhaps matching TRBD1 (5 bases). The CDR3 loop spans 14 amino acids. The V gene's germline CDR1 is MDHEN and CDR2 SYDVKM. V lost 1 base to trimming and J lost 0 bases, with 7 bases between them. CDR3 bases: TGTGCCAGCAGTTTATCGGACACCTCCTACGAGCAGTACTTC. This codes for CASSLSDTSYEQYF.

Comments on this clonotype: At one end, the junction sequence differs from germline, possibly due to a read error. This sequence joins TRBV30 and TRBJ2-2, with D perhaps TRBD2 (5 bases). Germline loops: CDR1 GTSNPN, CDR2 SVGIG (reference sequence). CDR3 length: 13 amino acids. The CDR3 spells CAWSAEDTGELVF. The CDR3 region has the DNA TGTGCCTGGAGTGCCGAAGACACCGGGGAGCTGGTTTTT.

In this sample, this clonotype turned up many times. This chain joins TRBV4-1 and TRBJ2-5, with TRBD1 identical over 8 bases. The length of the CDR3 is 15 residues. The V gene end was trimmed by 0 bases and the J gene end by 2 bases; junction bases not matched to a gene: 2. Germline V CDR1 and CDR2: MGHRA, YSYEKL. The CDR3 DNA is TGCGCCAGCAGCCAAGAATGGACAGGGCAAGAGACCCAGTACTTC. Translation: CASSQEWTGQETQYF.

The sample holds many counts of this clonotype. CDR3 in DNA: TGTGCCAGTAGTATGTTCCAGGGTATTCTTTCACCCCTCCACTTT. It codes for CASSMFQGILSPLHF. V is TRBV19 and J is TRBJ1-6, with D tentatively TRBD1 (5 bases). Per germline, CDR1 LNHDA and CDR2 SQIVND (reference sequence). V lost 3 bases and J lost 9, with 15 bases in between. The CDR3 is made up of 15 amino acids.

This clonotype occurred many times. The V and J genes are TRBV6-2 or TRBV6-3 and TRBJ2-2; 10 bases match TRBD2. The germline V gene encodes CDR1 MNHEY and CDR2 SVGEGT. The V and J ends lost 5 bases and 7 bases, in that order; junction bases with no gene match: 16. This CDR3 is built from 18 residues. As DNA, the CDR3 is TGTGCCAGCAGTCTAACGCCGGGACTAGCGAAGACGGGCGGGGAGCTGTTTTTT. Residues: CASSLTPGLAKTGGELFF.

This clonotype was seen only a few times. The chain combines TRBV24-1 with TRBJ1-5; D perhaps matches TRBD1 (6 bases). Trimming pared 5 bases from V and 3 bases from J, leaving 16 bases between. The V gene's germline CDR1 is KGHDR and CDR2 SFDVKD. This CDR3 is built from 16 residues. CDR3 in amino acids: CATSAPTGFHNQPQHF. The DNA of the CDR3 is TGTGCCACCAGTGCCCCAACAGGGTTCCACAATCAGCCCCAGCATTTT.

The table lists this clonotype with many counts. The chain employs TRBV10-3 and TRBJ1-2; TRBD1 aligns across 7 bases. Germline CDR1 ENHRY, CDR2 SYGVKD. V lost 7 bases and J lost 0; bases outside the gene matches: 5. CDR3 length: 14 amino acids. CDR3 sequence reads: CAINHQGANYGYTF. For the CDR3, the DNA is TGTGCCATCAACCACCAGGGGGCTAACTATGGCTACACCTTC.

There are many counts of this clonotype. The rearrangement links TRBV30 to TRBJ2-7; the D is unclear. Trimming cost V 3 bases and J 5 bases, with 8 bases left between them. The V gene's germline CDR1 is GTSNPN and CDR2 SVGIG (reference sequence). The CDR3 is made up of 11 amino acids. The CDR3 DNA reads as TGTGCCTGGAGAGAAGGACACGAGCAGTACTTC. It specifies CAWREGHEQYF.

A word on this clonotype: A much larger clone differs by one base, so this may be a read error. The V and J genes are TRBV5-1 and TRBJ1-3, with a possible D match to TRBD1 (5 bases). The CDR3 has 17 amino acids. In germline, CDR1 is SGHRS, CDR2 YFSETQ. CDR3 residues: CAISLGVARGPGNTIYF. CDR3 DNA sequence: TGCGCCATCAGCTTGGGGGTCGCCCGGGGTCCTGGAAACACCATATATTTT.

This clonotype has at least ten counts. This chain uses TRBV6-1 with TRBJ2-7; D call uncertain. Trimming removed 6 bases at V and 5 bases at J, with 17 bases between. The CDR3 length is 14 residues. Looked up from germline, CDR1 is MNHNS and CDR2 is SASEGT. CDR3 sequence: CASSLSPGQDEQYF. CDR3 DNA: TGTGCCAGCAGCCTCTCCCCAGGTCAGGACGAGCAGTACTTC.

This clonotype was detected many times. The chain employs TRBV12-3 or TRBV12-4 and TRBJ1-1, with a weak D call TRBD1 (6 bases). Deletions cut 5 bases from V and 2 bases from J, with 15 bases between. The CDR3 spans 15 residues. In DNA, the CDR3 is TGTGCCAGCAGTACGCAGACAGGCTACAACACTGAAGCTTTCTTT. It codes for CASSTQTGYNTEAFF.

This clonotype was detected many times. This chain uses TRBV30 with TRBJ1-5; D unresolved. Germline V gene data show CDR1 as GTSNPN and CDR2 as SVGIG (reference sequence). The V and J ends lost 1 base and 5 bases respectively, with 9 bases between them. There are 13 residues in the CDR3. The CDR3, as DNA: TGTGCCTGGAGTGGGGGTAGGGATCAGCCCCAGCATTTT. Its protein is CAWSGGRDQPQHF. Variable domain in full (rest from reference TRBV30 and TRBJ1-5): SQTIHQWPATLVQPVGSPLSLECTVEGTSNPNLYWYRQAAGRGLQLLFYSVGIGQISSEVPQNLSASRPQDRQFILSSKKLLLSDSGFYLCAWSGGRDQPQHFGDGTRLSIL.

The chain employs TRBV29-1 and TRBJ2-5; D not resolved. V lost 2 bases to trimming and J lost 4 bases, with 17 bases between them. The CDR3 has 15 amino acids. Germline assignment: CDR1 SQVTM and CDR2 ANQGSEA. This CDR3 reads CSVESPDTVRETQYF. For the CDR3, the DNA is TGCAGCGTTGAATCCCCCGACACTGTTCGAGAGACCCAGTACTTC.

This clonotype was seen at least ten times. V gene TRBV24-1 combines with J gene TRBJ1-5; no definite D call. The CDR3 runs 15 residues. From germline, CDR1 is KGHDR and CDR2 SFDVKD. V lost 3 bases to trimming and J lost 4 bases, with 12 bases between them. DNA for the CDR3: TGTGCCACCAGTGATGTTGACAAGCCGAATCAGCCCCAGCATTTT. It encodes CATSDVDKPNQPQHF.

This clonotype was counted a few times. The chain couples TRBV20-1 to TRBJ2-7, with 8 bases identical to TRBD1. Unmatched junction bases numbered 7, after V lost 3 bases and J lost 6 bases. Germline loops: CDR1 DFQATT, CDR2 SNEGSKA (reference sequence). The CDR3 has 13 amino acids. CDR3 nucleotides: TGCAGTGCTAGGACAGGGGTCAGTATCGAGCAGTACTTC. As protein: CSARTGVSIEQYF.